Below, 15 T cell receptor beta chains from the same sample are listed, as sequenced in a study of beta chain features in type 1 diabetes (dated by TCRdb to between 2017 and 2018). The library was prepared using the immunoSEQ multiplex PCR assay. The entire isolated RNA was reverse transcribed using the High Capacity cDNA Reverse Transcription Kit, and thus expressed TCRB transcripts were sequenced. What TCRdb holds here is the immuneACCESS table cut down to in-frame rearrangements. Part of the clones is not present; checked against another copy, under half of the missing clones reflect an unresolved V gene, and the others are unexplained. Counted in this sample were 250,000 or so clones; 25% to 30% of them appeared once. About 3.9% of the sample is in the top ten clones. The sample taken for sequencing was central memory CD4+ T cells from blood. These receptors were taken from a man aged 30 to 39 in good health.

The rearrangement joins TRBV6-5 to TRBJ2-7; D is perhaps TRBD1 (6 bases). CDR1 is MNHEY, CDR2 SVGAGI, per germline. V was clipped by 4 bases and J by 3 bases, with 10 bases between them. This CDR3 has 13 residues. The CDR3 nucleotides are TGTGCCAGCAGTTTGGGCAGGGGCTACGAGCAGTACTTC. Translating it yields CASSLGRGYEQYF.

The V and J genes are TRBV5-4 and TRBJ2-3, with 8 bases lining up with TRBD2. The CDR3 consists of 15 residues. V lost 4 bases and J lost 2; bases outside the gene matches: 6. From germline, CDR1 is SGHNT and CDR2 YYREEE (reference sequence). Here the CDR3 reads CASSLLAGITDTQYF. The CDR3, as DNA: TGTGCCAGCAGCCTATTAGCGGGGATCACAGATACGCAGTATTTT.

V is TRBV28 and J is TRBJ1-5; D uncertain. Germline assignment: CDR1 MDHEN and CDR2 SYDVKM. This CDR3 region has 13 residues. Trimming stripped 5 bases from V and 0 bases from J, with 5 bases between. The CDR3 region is CASSPVSNQPQHF. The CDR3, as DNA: TGTGCCAGCAGTCCGGTTAGCAATCAGCCCCAGCATTTT.

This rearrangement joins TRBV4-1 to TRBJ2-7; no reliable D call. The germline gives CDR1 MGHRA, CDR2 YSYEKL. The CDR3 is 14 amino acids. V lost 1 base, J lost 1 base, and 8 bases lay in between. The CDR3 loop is CASSQVGKSYEQYF. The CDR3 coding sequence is TGCGCCAGCAGCCAAGTTGGCAAGTCCTACGAGCAGTACTTC.

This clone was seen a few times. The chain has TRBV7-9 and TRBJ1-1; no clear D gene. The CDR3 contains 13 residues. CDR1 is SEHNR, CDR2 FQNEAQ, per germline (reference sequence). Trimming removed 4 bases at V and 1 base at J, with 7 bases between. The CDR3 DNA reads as TGTGCCAGCAGCTCGACCTCGAACACTGAAGCTTTCTTT. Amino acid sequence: CASSSTSNTEAFF.

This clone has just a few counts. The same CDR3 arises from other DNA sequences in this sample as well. CDR3 sequence (DNA): TGCGCCAGCAGCCAAGGACCGTCCTACGAGCAGTACTTC. This encodes CASSQGPSYEQYF. This sequence joins TRBV4-1 and TRBJ2-7; D remains ambiguous. From germline, CDR1 is MGHRA and CDR2 YSYEKL. The length of the CDR3 is 13 residues. V lost 1 base, J lost 1 base, and 5 bases lay in between.

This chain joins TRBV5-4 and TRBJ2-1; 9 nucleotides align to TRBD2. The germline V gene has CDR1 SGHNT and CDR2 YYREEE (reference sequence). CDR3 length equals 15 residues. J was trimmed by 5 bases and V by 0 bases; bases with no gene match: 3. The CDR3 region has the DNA TGTGCCAGCAGCTTGGGGACTAGCGCTGACAATGAGCAGTTCTTC. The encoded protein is CASSLGTSADNEQFF.

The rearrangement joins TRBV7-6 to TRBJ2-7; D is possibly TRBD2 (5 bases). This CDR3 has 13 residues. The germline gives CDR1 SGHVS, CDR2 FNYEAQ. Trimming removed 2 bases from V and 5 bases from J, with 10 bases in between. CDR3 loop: CASSLRGSHEQYF. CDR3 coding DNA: TGTGCCAGCAGCTTACGCGGGTCCCACGAGCAGTACTTC. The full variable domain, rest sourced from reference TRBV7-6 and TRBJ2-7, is GAGVSQSPRYKVTKRGQDVALRCDPISGHVSLYWYRQALGQGPEFLTYFNYEAQQDKSGLPNDRFSAERPEGSISTLTIQRTEQRDSAMYRCASSLRGSHEQYFGPGTRLTVT.

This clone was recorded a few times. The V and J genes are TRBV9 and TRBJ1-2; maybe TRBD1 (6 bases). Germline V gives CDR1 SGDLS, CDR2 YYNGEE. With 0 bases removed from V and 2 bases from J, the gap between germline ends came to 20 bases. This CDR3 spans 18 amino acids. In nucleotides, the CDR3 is TGTGCCAGCAGCGTAGCTCTGGCGCGGACAGCCGCGAACTATGGCTACACCTTC. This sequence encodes CASSVALARTAANYGYTF.

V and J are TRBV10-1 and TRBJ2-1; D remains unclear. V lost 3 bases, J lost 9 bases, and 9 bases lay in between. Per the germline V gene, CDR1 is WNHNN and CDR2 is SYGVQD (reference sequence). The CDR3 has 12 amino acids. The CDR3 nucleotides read TGCGCCAGCAGTGACCGTAAATCTGAGCAGTTCTTC. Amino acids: CASSDRKSEQFF.

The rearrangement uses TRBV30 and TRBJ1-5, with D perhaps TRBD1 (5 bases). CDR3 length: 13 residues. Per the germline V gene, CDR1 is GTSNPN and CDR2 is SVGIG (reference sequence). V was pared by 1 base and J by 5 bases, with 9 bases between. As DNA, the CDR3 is TGTGCCTGGAGTGACCAGGGATATCAGCCCCAGCATTTT. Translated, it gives CAWSDQGYQPQHF. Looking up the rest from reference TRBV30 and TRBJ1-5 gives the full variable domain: SQTIHQWPATLVQPVGSPLSLECTVEGTSNPNLYWYRQAAGRGLQLLFYSVGIGQISSEVPQNLSASRPQDRQFILSSKKLLLSDSGFYLCAWSDQGYQPQHFGDGTRLSIL.

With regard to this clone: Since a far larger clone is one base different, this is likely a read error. The chain's CDR3 is CAISIQTDANYGYTF. The CDR3 DNA is TGTGCCATTAGTATACAAACCGACGCTAACTATGGCTACACCTTC. The chain recombines TRBV19 with TRBJ1-2, with D hard to call. This CDR3 comprises 15 residues. Germline CDR1 LNHDA, CDR2 SQIVND (reference sequence).

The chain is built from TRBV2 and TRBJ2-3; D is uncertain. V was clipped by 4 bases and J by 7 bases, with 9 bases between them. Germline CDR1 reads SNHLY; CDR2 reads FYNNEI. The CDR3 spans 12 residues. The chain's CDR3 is CASSGERNTQYF. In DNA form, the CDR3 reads TGTGCCAGCAGTGGGGAACGGAATACGCAGTATTTT.

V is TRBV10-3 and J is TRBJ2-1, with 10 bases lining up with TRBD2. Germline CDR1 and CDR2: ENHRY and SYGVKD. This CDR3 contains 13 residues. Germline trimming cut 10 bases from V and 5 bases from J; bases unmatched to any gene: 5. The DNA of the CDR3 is TGTGCCACCGGACTAGCGGAGGACAATGAGCAGTTCTTC. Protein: CATGLAEDNEQFF.

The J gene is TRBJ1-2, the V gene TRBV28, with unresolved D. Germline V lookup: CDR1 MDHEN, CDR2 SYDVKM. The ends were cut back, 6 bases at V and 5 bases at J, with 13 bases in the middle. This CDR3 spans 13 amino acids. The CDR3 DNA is TGTGCCAGCAGACCCACCTTAGAATATGGCTACACCTTC. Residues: CASRPTLEYGYTF.